This T cell receptor (beta chain) was identified during a study of blood T cells in healthy people across ages. Comment on this clonotype: As yet, its antigen is unknown.

Combining a sample-barcoded 5' primer with a J-beta primer mix, a second PCR ran for 7 to 11 cycles. The template-switch adaptor, which had 12 random nucleotides, put a tag on each cDNA molecule. TCRdb ran MiXCR on the 5' RACE reads and lists one entry per CDR3 protein. The profile shows around 1.5 million distinct CDR3 sequences, approximately 59% of them singletons. Broader study findings: Both higher diversity and more naive CD4+ cells marked long-lived donors when set against aged donors.

CDR3 length: 15 residues. The trim removed 2 bases at V and 2 bases at J, leaving 4 bases unmatched. Germline V gene data show CDR1 as MNHEY and CDR2 as SVGAGI. No fewer than 5 micrograms of total RNA were isolated from every sample. Sequenced input: blood. The chain carries TRBV6-5 and TRBJ2-3, with 7 nucleotides matching TRBD1. This sequence was found in a man aged 18 to 30 in good health. The CDR3: CASSYDREHTDTQYF. The CDR3 region has the DNA TGTGCCAGCAGTTACGACAGGGAACACACAGATACGCAGTATTTT.